Described below is a single T cell receptor (beta chain) sequence and its context. Its target is unknown. The germline V gene has CDR1 LNHDA and CDR2 SQIVND (reference sequence). V lost 7 bases, J lost 2 bases, and 15 bases lay in between. This CDR3 region has 14 residues. The data derive from a study of Graves' ophthalmopathy and Graves' hyperthyroidism. TCR beta CDR3 regions were amplified from RNA transcripts. A first-round RT-PCR used HTBI primers, followed by a second-round multiplex PCR. One entry per CDR3 protein results from TCRdb running MiXCR on the multiplex PCR reads. Among about 740,000 distinct CDR3 sequences listed, 40% were seen once. An approximately 10 ml volume of fresh peripheral blood provided the PBMCs. Findings and limits, study-wide: It was with approximately 70% sensitivity and about 72% specificity that the model predicted ophthalmopathy progression.

The TCR sequence derives from an adult man with Graves' ophthalmopathy. V and J are TRBV19 and TRBJ2-7; possibly TRBD1 or TRBD2 for D (5 bases each). Sequencing was performed on peripheral blood. The CDR3: CASTRDAWPYEQYF. The CDR3 DNA reads TGTGCCAGTACTCGGGACGCATGGCCCTACGAGCAGTACTTC.